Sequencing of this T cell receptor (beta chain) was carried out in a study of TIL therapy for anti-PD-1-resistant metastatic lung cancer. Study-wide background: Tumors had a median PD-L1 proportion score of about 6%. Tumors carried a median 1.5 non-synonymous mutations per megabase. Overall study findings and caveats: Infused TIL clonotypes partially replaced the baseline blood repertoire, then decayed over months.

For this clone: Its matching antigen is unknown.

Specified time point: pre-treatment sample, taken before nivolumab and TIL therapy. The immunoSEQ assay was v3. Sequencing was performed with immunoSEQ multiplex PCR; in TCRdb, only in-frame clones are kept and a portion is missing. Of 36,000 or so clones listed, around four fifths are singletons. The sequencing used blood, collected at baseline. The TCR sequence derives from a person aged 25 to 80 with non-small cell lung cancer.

This chain's CDR3 is CASSLLAGGYTF. In DNA form, the CDR3 reads TGTGCCAGCAGCTTACTTGCGGGAGGCTACACCTTC. This chain joins TRBV7-9 and TRBJ1-2; D is unclear. Trimming left V 2 bases short and J 8 bases short, with 9 bases between. The CDR3 is 12 amino acids. Germline V gives CDR1 SEHNR, CDR2 FQNEAQ (reference sequence).